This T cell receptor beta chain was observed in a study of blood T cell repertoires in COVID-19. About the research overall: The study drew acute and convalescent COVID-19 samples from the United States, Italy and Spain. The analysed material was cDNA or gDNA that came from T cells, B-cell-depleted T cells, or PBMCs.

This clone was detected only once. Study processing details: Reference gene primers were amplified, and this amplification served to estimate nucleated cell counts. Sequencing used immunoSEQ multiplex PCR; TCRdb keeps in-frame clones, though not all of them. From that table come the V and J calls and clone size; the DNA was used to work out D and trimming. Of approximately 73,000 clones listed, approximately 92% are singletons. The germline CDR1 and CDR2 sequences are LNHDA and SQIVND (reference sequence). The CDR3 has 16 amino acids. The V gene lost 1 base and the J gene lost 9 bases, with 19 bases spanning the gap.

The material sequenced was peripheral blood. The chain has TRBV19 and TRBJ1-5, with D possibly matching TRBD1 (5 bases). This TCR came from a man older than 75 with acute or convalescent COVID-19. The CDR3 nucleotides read TGTGCCAGTAGTATAGCCGCAGGGTATAGCCGTCGGCCCCAGCATTTT. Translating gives CASSIAAGYSRRPQHF.